These 23 T cell receptor beta chains came from one sample sequenced in a study of PD-L1 blockade in urothelial cancer. Time point: pretreatment peripheral blood. The protocol was immunoSEQ multiplex PCR, while the TCRdb copy is restricted to in-frame clones and leaves out a portion. In the table there are some 45,000 clones, around nine tenths of which are singletons. The sequenced sample was PBMCs, obtained around atezolizumab (anti-PD-L1) treatment. The receptors here all came from a donor at least 40 years old with urothelial cancer.

The V and J genes are TRBV5-1 and TRBJ2-1, with 11 bases matching TRBD2. This CDR3 has 16 residues. Germline-derived CDR1 and CDR2 are SGHRS and YFSETQ. Trimming at V came to 6 bases and at J to 5 bases, leaving 10 bases not matched to a gene. CDR3 region: CASTRFGTSGNNEQFF. The CDR3 coding sequence is TGCGCCAGCACCAGGTTCGGGACTAGCGGAAACAATGAGCAGTTCTTC.

The genes are TRBV5-1 and TRBJ2-7; unclear D gene. The V end lost 0 bases, the J end lost 4 bases, and 11 bases lay between the germline ends. Germline lookup yields CDR1 SGHRS and CDR2 YFSETQ. The CDR3 is 14 amino acids. DNA for the CDR3: TGCGCCAGCAGCTTGGCTCCGTTCCCTTACGAGCAGTACTTC. Amino acids: CASSLAPFPYEQYF. Filled out from reference TRBV5-1 and TRBJ2-7, the complete variable domain reads KAGVTQTPRYLIKTRGQQVTLSCSPISGHRSVSWYQQTPGQGLQFLFEYFSETQRNKGNFPGRFSGRQFSNSRSEMNVSTLELGDSALYLCASSLAPFPYEQYFGPGTRLTVT.

This sequence joins TRBV30 and TRBJ1-5; D perhaps matches TRBD1 (5 bases). Germline V lookup: CDR1 GTSNPN, CDR2 SVGIG (reference sequence). The CDR3 runs to 12 residues. The germline V and J ends were trimmed by 5 bases and 4 bases, with 9 bases remaining between them. CDR3: CAWPGGNQPQHF. CDR3 DNA: TGTGCCTGGCCGGGGGGGAATCAGCCCCAGCATTTT. Full variable domain (missing parts from reference TRBV30 and TRBJ1-5): SQTIHQWPATLVQPVGSPLSLECTVEGTSNPNLYWYRQAAGRGLQLLFYSVGIGQISSEVPQNLSASRPQDRQFILSSKKLLLSDSGFYLCAWPGGNQPQHFGDGTRLSIL.

This sequence joins TRBV27 and TRBJ2-4, with D possibly TRBD1 on 5 matching bases. CDR1 is MNHEY, CDR2 SMNVEV, per germline (reference sequence). V lost 6 bases, J lost 9 bases, and 12 bases lay in between. This CDR3 region has 12 residues. CDR3 nucleotide sequence: TGTGCCAGCAGGGACATTGGACGCATTCAGTACTTC. The encoded protein is CASRDIGRIQYF.

This clone was detected only a few times. The gene calls are TRBV7-8 and TRBJ2-5, with 12 bases that match TRBD1. Germline values: CDR1 SGHVS, CDR2 FQNEAQ. CDR3 length: 18 residues. Trimming took 6 bases from V and 9 from J; bases not matched to a gene: 20. The CDR3 region is CASSLPGQGATRGVAQYF. The CDR3 DNA sequence: TGTGCCAGCAGTCTGCCGGGACAGGGGGCCACGCGGGGGGTGGCCCAGTACTTC. Together with reference TRBV7-8 and TRBJ2-5, the CDR3 gives the full variable domain: GAGVSQSPRYKVAKRGQDVALRCDPISGHVSLFWYQQALGQGPEFLTYFQNEAQLDKSGLPSDRFFAERPEGSVSTLKIQRTQQEDSAVYLCASSLPGQGATRGVAQYFGPGTRLLVL.

The V and J genes are TRBV4-3 and TRBJ2-7, with 7 bases that match TRBD2. V lost 1 base to trimming and J lost 2 bases; unmatched junction nucleotides: 2. Germline loops: CDR1 LGHNA, CDR2 YSLEER. This CDR3 is 14 amino acids long. The chain's CDR3 is CASSQGLATYEQYF. CDR3 DNA sequence: TGCGCCAGCAGCCAAGGACTAGCCACCTACGAGCAGTACTTC.

This chain links TRBV7-9 with TRBJ2-4; TRBD1 agrees at 7 bases. CDR1 and CDR2 from the germline V gene are SEHNR and FQNEAQ (reference sequence). The CDR3 runs 17 residues. V lost 1 base to trimming and J lost 2 bases; unmatched junction nucleotides: 8. The CDR3 DNA is TGTGCCAGCAGCTTAGAACGGACAGGTGTCACCAAAAACATTCAGTACTTC. Amino acids: CASSLERTGVTKNIQYF.

The genes are TRBV18 and TRBJ2-1; 12 bases agree with TRBD2. Trimming took 1 base from V and 0 from J; bases not matched to a gene: 16. Germline CDR1 KGHSH, CDR2 LQKENI. The CDR3 extends over 22 amino acids. CDR3 residues: CASSPLASGRASLGNSYNEQFF. The CDR3 DNA follows: TGTGCCAGCTCACCACTGGCTAGCGGGAGGGCCTCCCTCGGCAACTCCTACAATGAGCAGTTCTTC.

This CDR3 is CASSLEAGETYEQYF. The CDR3 nucleotides read TGCGCCAGCAGCTTAGAGGCAGGGGAAACCTACGAGCAGTACTTC. The chain recombines TRBV5-1 with TRBJ2-7, with D possibly matching TRBD1 (6 bases). Trimming removed 2 bases from V and 2 bases from J, with 14 bases in between. The CDR3 is made up of 15 amino acids. Per the germline V gene, CDR1 is SGHRS and CDR2 is YFSETQ.

The J gene is TRBJ2-3, the V gene TRBV5-1; 9 bases are shared with TRBD2. The germline V gene has CDR1 SGHRS and CDR2 YFSETQ. V shed 4 bases and J 4 bases; nucleotides not matched to a gene: 7. The CDR3 spans 15 residues. CDR3 nucleotide sequence: TGCGCCAGCAGCCGGAGCGGGAGGAGTCCAGATACGCAGTATTTT. It specifies CASSRSGRSPDTQYF. The variable domain in full, completed from reference TRBV5-1 and TRBJ2-3, reads KAGVTQTPRYLIKTRGQQVTLSCSPISGHRSVSWYQQTPGQGLQFLFEYFSETQRNKGNFPGRFSGRQFSNSRSEMNVSTLELGDSALYLCASSRSGRSPDTQYFGPGTRLTVL.

The chain carries TRBV19 and TRBJ1-5, with a weak D call TRBD1 (6 bases). Trimming took off 10 bases at V and 4 bases at J, with 17 bases between the two ends. Germline CDR1 and CDR2: LNHDA and SQIVND (reference sequence). This CDR3 has 14 amino acids. The CDR3 region is CATHPQGLNQPQHF. CDR3 in DNA: TGTGCCACCCACCCCCAGGGGTTAAATCAGCCCCAGCATTTT.

The chain has TRBV7-2 and TRBJ1-2, with D perhaps matching TRBD1 (6 bases). CDR1 SGHTA and CDR2 FQGNSA come from the germline V gene. The CDR3 totals 14 residues. Trimming stripped 0 bases from V and 5 bases from J, with 10 bases between. The CDR3 DNA sequence: TGTGCCAGCAGCTTAGCCCACGGACAGTATGGCTACACCTTC. Translated: CASSLAHGQYGYTF.

The chain uses TRBV15 and TRBJ1-3; the D gene is possibly TRBD1 (5 bases). V was trimmed by 3 bases and J by 0 bases, leaving 12 bases between them. The CDR3 length is 16 residues. CDR1 and CDR2 (germline): LNHNV, YYDKDF (reference sequence). In nucleotides, the CDR3 is TGTGCCACCAGCAGTCCGACAGTGAGCTCTGGAAACACCATATATTTT. Translated, it gives CATSSPTVSSGNTIYF.

This clone turned up a few times. The J gene is TRBJ1-4, the V gene TRBV30; D uncertain. V was trimmed by 6 bases and J by 1 base, leaving 12 bases between them. The CDR3 is 14 residues long. Germline values: CDR1 GTSNPN, CDR2 SVGIG (reference sequence). Written as DNA, the CDR3 is TGTGCCTGCCCAAGGGAGGGAACTAATGAAAAACTGTTTTTT. As protein: CACPREGTNEKLFF.

The rearrangement joins TRBV5-1 to TRBJ2-3, with TRBD2 matching over 7 bases. V gave up 6 bases and J gave up 6 bases; unmatched junction bases: 1. This CDR3 spans 11 amino acids. In germline, CDR1 is SGHRS, CDR2 YFSETQ. The CDR3, as DNA: TGCGCCAGCATCGGGGGGGATACGCAGTATTTT. The encoded protein is CASIGGDTQYF. Using reference TRBV5-1 and TRBJ2-3 for the parts outside the CDR3, the full variable domain is KAGVTQTPRYLIKTRGQQVTLSCSPISGHRSVSWYQQTPGQGLQFLFEYFSETQRNKGNFPGRFSGRQFSNSRSEMNVSTLELGDSALYLCASIGGDTQYFGPGTRLTVL.

The V gene is TRBV11-3, the J gene TRBJ2-5, with TRBD2 identical over 9 bases. The CDR3 has 19 amino acids. The trim removed 1 base at V and 4 bases at J, leaving 16 bases unmatched. In germline, CDR1 is SGHNT, CDR2 YENEEA. This CDR3 reads CASSLAFLAGRRRRETQYF. The CDR3 nucleotides read TGTGCCAGCAGCTTAGCATTTCTAGCGGGACGACGTAGGAGAGAGACCCAGTACTTC.

The gene calls are TRBV1 and TRBJ2-2; no DNA check was done on the table's D call, TRBD2. TRBV1 is a recognized pseudogene. This CDR3 has 15 residues. CDR3 sequence: CTSSQGGGNTGELFF. CDR3 nucleotide sequence: TGCACCAGCAGCCAAGGGGGGGGGAACACCGGGGAGCTGTTTTTT.

With regard to this clone: The sample carries other DNA sequences with the same CDR3. The gene calls are TRBV5-1 and TRBJ2-3; 7 bases are a match to TRBD1. The V and J ends lost 4 bases and 2 bases, in that order; junction bases with no gene match: 4. The length of the CDR3 is 14 residues. Per the germline V gene, CDR1 is SGHRS and CDR2 is YFSETQ. The CDR3 reads CASSLGTATDTQYF. CDR3 bases: TGCGCCAGCAGCCTCGGGACAGCCACAGATACGCAGTATTTT.

Written as DNA, the CDR3 is TGTGCCAGCAGCCAAGAGGGGACATACGGTGGGTGGGAGACCCAGTACTTC. Its translation is CASSQEGTYGGWETQYF. The rearrangement joins TRBV4-2 to TRBJ2-5; weak D call: TRBD1 (6 bases). Per germline, CDR1 LGHNA and CDR2 YNFKEQ. Trimming removed 0 bases at V and 5 bases at J, with 19 bases between. The CDR3 spans 17 residues.

The V and J genes are TRBV4-2 and TRBJ2-4; 7 nucleotides align to TRBD2. Germline V gene lookup returns CDR1 LGHNA and CDR2 YNFKEQ. After removal of 0 bases from V and 5 bases from J, the junction contained 10 bases not matched to a gene. This CDR3 has 17 residues. The CDR3 DNA is TGTGCCAGCAGCCAAGATCACGGACGGCTAGCGGAAAACATTCAGTACTTC. Protein product: CASSQDHGRLAENIQYF.

This clone was picked up one time. J is TRBJ2-1 and V is TRBV27, with 10 bases that match TRBD2. The ends lost 6 bases at V and 6 bases at J; junction bases unmatched: 8. Germline-derived CDR1 and CDR2 are MNHEY and SMNVEV (reference sequence). The CDR3 consists of 15 residues. In nucleotides, the CDR3 is TGTGCCAGCAGCCAGCTAGCGGGAGTCGGCAATGAGCAGTTCTTC. It specifies CASSQLAGVGNEQFF.

The CDR3 bases are TGTGCCAGCAGCAACCAACCGCGACAGACAGATACGCAGTATTTT. As protein: CASSNQPRQTDTQYF. The chain links TRBV7-2 to TRBJ2-3; D is perhaps TRBD1 (5 bases). The germline V and J ends were trimmed by 5 bases and 3 bases, with 15 bases remaining between them. The CDR3 contains 15 residues. Looked up from germline, CDR1 is SGHTA and CDR2 is FQGNSA.

CDR3 sequence: CASSPRLAGVAGELFF. CDR3 DNA: TGCGCCAGCAGCCCCCGACTAGCGGGAGTGGCCGGGGAGCTGTTTTTT. V and J are TRBV5-1 and TRBJ2-2; TRBD2 matches 12 bases. Germline V gene lookup returns CDR1 SGHRS and CDR2 YFSETQ. The CDR3 has 16 residues. V shed 4 bases, J shed 6 bases, and the junction held 7 bases outside the gene matches.